This TCR beta chain is from a study of blood T cell repertoires in COVID-19 (TCRdb year 2020). The study in broad terms: Samples from collaborators originated in the United States, Italy and Spain and spanned both the acute and convalescent phases of COVID-19. Subjects who had been exposed to COVID-19, were actively infected with it, or had recovered from it provided the deeply sampled blood TCRbeta repertoires that made up the dataset. The material from the prospective study consisted of cDNA or gDNA derived from T cells, B-cell-depleted T cells, or PBMCs. The sample metadata nearly always contained a de-identified subject ID, COVID-19 status, age in years and sex. The repertoires were released in a freely available public database intended as a resource for research on the immune response to SARS-CoV-2. HLA class I and class II types, where available, came from metadata supplied by the sample provider rather than from assay-based typing. The samples were drawn from two sources: the first 160 participants of the ongoing ImmuneRACE study, and some 1,300 subjects contributed by 6 global collaborators. Beyond this particular receptor, the publication reports: Clinical and demographic metadata were provided uncurated, with the amount varying by source and participant.

As to this clone: Its antigen remains undetermined. Base qualities were left out, and no much larger clone turns up one base away.

The immunoSEQ Assay, a bias-controlled multiplex PCR, was used to amplify TCRbeta CDR3 regions from genomic DNA. The paper's processing steps were these. The number of nucleated cells in each sample was estimated from the amplification of reference gene primers within the assay. To quantify the absolute abundance of each unique TCRbeta CDR3 rearrangement, sequence reads were collapsed and filtered. For each sample, productive Simpson clonality was calculated by taking the square root of Simpson's diversity index across productive rearrangements. The table comes from immuneACCESS by way of TCRdb, which keeps in-frame sequences with V and J called. Part of the clones is missing from these tables; in studies checked, under half for an unresolved V gene and the rest for unknown reasons. D and trimming were read from the DNA, whereas the V and J calls and clone size are those reported in that table. The sample includes some 200,000 clones, with 75% to 85% observed a single time. The ten largest clonotypes hold about 11% of the sample.

From the germline V gene (reference sequence), CDR1 is MNHEY and CDR2 is SMNVEV. Trimming takes 2 bases from V and 4 bases from J, and the germline ends sit 11 bases apart. The CDR3 spans 14 residues, from the cysteine through the phenylalanine. Kept here is only the CDR3 DNA, which spans 42 bases and is read in frame from base 1. Participants in the prospective study were enrolled through a virtual design, were aged about 18 to 89 years, and lived in approximately 25 United States geographic areas. In the prospective study, participants were assigned to cohorts based on the clinical history participants reported in a screening survey and a study questionnaire. ImmuneRACE Cohort 3 recovered participants were defined by two consecutive negative NP/OP PCR tests, healthcare professional clearance, or symptom resolution. Mobile phlebotomists in the prospective study collected whole blood, serum and a nasopharyngeal or oropharyngeal swab from every participant. Over a roughly 2-month period, participants in the prospective study had the option of providing additional blood draws and questionnaires. Before DNA extraction, prospective study blood samples were shipped either frozen or at room temperature.

This clonotype was sampled from a man aged 40-50 years who had recovered from COVID-19. The V and J genes are TRBV27 and TRBJ1-1; the D gene cannot be named for sure. Sequenced sample: PBMCs or T cells enriched from blood (not recorded which). The CDR3 region reads CASSLGGFGTEAFF. The sequence in DNA is TGTGCCAGCAGTTTAGGCGGCTTCGGCACTGAAGCTTTCTTT.